The 7 T cell receptor beta chains presented below share a single source sample, sequenced in a study of blood T cell repertoires in COVID-19. Libraries were prepared by immunoSEQ multiplex PCR; TCRdb keeps only in-frame clonotypes and omits some of them. The sample lists 150,000 or so clones; over 80% were seen once. The sequenced sample consisted of peripheral blood. These receptors were taken from a woman in her forties or fifties with acute or convalescent COVID-19.

CDR3 in amino acids: CASSVDGRAAYEQYF. DNA of the CDR3: TGTGCCAGCAGCGTAGATGGCAGGGCGGCGTACGAGCAGTACTTC. The chain carries TRBV9 and TRBJ2-7; TRBD1 might be the D (5 bases). V lost 0 bases, J lost 4 bases, and 14 bases lay in between. CDR1 and CDR2 (germline): SGDLS, YYNGEE. This CDR3 region has 15 residues. The whole variable domain, filled in from reference TRBV9 and TRBJ2-7, reads DSGVTQTPKHLITATGQRVTLRCSPRSGDLSVYWYQQSLDQGLQFLIQYYNGEERAKGNILERFSAQQFPDLHSELNLSSLELGDSALYFCASSVDGRAAYEQYFGPGTRLTVT.

The CDR3 loop reads CAWSPPSGAYGYTF. Here the CDR3 DNA reads TGTGCCTGGAGCCCTCCTTCGGGAGCCTATGGCTACACCTTC. This sequence joins TRBV30 and TRBJ1-2, with D unclear. The length of the CDR3 is 14 residues. Germline V lookup: CDR1 GTSNPN, CDR2 SVGIG (reference sequence). V was trimmed by 3 bases and J by 4 bases, leaving 15 bases between them.

V gene TRBV4-2 combines with J gene TRBJ2-2; 7 nucleotides line up with TRBD1. Germline assignment: CDR1 LGHNA and CDR2 YNFKEQ. The ends lost 0 bases at V and 4 bases at J; junction bases unmatched: 11. This CDR3 has 18 residues. The CDR3 DNA reads as TGTGCCAGCAGCCAAGAAGCTAGGTTAGGGGGCGCCACCGGGGAGCTGTTTTTT. This translates into CASSQEARLGGATGELFF.

The chain is built from TRBV2 and TRBJ1-5; 7 positions agree with TRBD1. Germline V gene lookup returns CDR1 SNHLY and CDR2 FYNNEI. CDR3 size: 18 residues. The V gene end was trimmed by 6 bases and the J gene end by 2 bases; junction bases not matched to a gene: 16. CDR3 DNA: TGTGCCAGCAGGGGGATACCAGAGGGGGCGTTTGGCAATCAGCCCCAGCATTTT. This encodes CASRGIPEGAFGNQPQHF.

The chain recombines TRBV5-6 with TRBJ2-7, with D perhaps TRBD2 (6 bases). The V gene's germline CDR1 is SGHDT and CDR2 YYEEEE. Between the trimmed V and J ends, which lost 3 bases and 1 base, there was a span of 14 bases. The length of the CDR3 is 15 residues. This chain's CDR3 is CASSYGPGGSYEQYF. The CDR3, as DNA: TGTGCCAGCAGCTATGGGCCAGGAGGGTCCTACGAGCAGTACTTC.

In this sample, this clone turned up a few times. The chain employs TRBV4-1 and TRBJ2-3, with 8 bases fitting TRBD1. V gave up 0 bases and J gave up 2 bases; unmatched junction bases: 7. The CDR3 is made up of 17 amino acids. The germline gives CDR1 MGHRA, CDR2 YSYEKL. CDR3 DNA: TGCGCCAGCAGCCAAGACTCTGGGACAGGTCCCACAGATACGCAGTATTTT. Protein product: CASSQDSGTGPTDTQYF.

The chain is built from TRBV4-1 and TRBJ1-3; D might be TRBD1 (6 bases). The germline V gene has CDR1 MGHRA and CDR2 YSYEKL. Trimming took off 2 bases at V and 0 bases at J, with 11 bases between the two ends. This CDR3 comprises 16 residues. The CDR3 region has the DNA TGCGCCAGCAGCCAACCAGACAGGCACTCTGGAAACACCATATATTTT. It translates to CASSQPDRHSGNTIYF.